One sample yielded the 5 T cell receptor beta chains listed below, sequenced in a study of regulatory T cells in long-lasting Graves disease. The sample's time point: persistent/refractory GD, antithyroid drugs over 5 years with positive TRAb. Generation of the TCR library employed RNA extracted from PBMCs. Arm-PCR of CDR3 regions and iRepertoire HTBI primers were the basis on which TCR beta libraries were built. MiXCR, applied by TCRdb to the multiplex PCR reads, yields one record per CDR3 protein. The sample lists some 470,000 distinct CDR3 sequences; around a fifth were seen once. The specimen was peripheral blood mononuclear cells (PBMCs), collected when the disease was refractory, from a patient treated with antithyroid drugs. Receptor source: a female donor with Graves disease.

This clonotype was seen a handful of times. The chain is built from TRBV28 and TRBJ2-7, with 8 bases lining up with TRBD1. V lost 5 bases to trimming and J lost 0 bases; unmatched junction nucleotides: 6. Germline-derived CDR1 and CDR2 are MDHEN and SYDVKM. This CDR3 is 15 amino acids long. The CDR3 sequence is CASSIGTGDSYEQYF. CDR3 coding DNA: TGTGCCAGCAGTATTGGGACAGGTGACTCCTACGAGCAGTACTTC.

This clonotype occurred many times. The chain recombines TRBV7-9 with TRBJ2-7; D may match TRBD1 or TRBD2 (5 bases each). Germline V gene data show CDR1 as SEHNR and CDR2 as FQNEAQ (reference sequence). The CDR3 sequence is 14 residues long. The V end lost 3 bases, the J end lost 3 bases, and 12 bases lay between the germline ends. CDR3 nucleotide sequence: TGTGCCAGCAGCTTCCGGGACCTCAACTACGAGCAGTACTTC. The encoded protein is CASSFRDLNYEQYF.

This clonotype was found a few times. The CDR3 here is CASIPPLGQWGNTEAFF. The CDR3 DNA reads TGTGCCAGCATTCCCCCTTTGGGTCAATGGGGGAACACTGAAGCTTTCTTT. This rearrangement joins TRBV28 to TRBJ1-1; D not certain. Germline-derived CDR1 and CDR2 are MDHEN and SYDVKM. CDR3 length: 17 residues. Trimming took 7 bases from V and 1 from J, leaving 22 bases between them. Based on the CDR3 plus reference TRBV28 and TRBJ1-1, the full variable domain is DVKVTQSSRYLVKRTGEKVFLECVQDMDHENMFWYRQDPGLGLRLIYFSYDVKMKEKGDIPEGYSVSREKKERFSLILESASTNQTSMYLCASIPPLGQWGNTEAFFGQGTRLTVV.

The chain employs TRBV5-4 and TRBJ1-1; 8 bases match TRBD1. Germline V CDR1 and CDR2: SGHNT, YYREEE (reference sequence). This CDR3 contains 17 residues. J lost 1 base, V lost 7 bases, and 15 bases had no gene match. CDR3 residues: CASGLLRTGSGNTEAFF. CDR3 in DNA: TGTGCCAGCGGATTACTTCGGACAGGGAGTGGGAACACTGAAGCTTTCTTT.

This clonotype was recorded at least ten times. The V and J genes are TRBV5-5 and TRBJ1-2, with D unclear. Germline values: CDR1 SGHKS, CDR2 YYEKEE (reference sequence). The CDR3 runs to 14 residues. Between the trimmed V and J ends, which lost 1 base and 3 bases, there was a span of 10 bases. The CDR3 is CASSLKGSHYGYTF. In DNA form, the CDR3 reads TGTGCCAGCAGCTTGAAGGGTTCCCACTATGGCTACACCTTC.